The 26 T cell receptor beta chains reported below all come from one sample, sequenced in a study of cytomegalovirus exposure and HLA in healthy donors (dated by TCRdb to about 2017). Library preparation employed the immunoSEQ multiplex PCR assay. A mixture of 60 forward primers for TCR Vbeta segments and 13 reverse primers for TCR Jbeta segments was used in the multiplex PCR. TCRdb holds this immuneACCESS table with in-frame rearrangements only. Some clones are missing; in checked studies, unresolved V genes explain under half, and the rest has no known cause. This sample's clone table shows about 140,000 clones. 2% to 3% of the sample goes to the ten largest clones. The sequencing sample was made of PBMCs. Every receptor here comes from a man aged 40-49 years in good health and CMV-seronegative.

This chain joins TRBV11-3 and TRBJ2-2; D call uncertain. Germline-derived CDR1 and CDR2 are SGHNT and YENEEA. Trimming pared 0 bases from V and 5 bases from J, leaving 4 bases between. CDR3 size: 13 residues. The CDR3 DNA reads TGTGCCAGCAGCTTAGATCTAACCGGGGAGCTGTTTTTT. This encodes CASSLDLTGELFF.

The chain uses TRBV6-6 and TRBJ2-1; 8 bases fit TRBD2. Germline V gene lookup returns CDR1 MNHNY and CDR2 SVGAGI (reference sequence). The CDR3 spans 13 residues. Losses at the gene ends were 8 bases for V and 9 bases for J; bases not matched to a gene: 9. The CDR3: CASAPGGMREQFF. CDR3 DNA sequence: TGTGCCAGCGCGCCGGGGGGGATGCGTGAGCAGTTCTTC.

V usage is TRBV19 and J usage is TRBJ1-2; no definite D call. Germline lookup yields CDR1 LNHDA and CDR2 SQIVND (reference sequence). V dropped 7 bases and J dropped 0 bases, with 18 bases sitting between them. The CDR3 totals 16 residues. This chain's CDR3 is CASTALAFPTNYGYTF. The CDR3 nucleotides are TGTGCCAGTACCGCCCTGGCCTTCCCCACTAACTATGGCTACACCTTC.

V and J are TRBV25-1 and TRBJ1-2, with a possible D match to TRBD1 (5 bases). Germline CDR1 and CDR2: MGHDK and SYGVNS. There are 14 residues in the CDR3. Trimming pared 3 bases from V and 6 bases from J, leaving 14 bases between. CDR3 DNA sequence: TGTGCCAGCAGTGAGCGTGGCAGGGATAATGGCTACACCTTC. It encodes CASSERGRDNGYTF.

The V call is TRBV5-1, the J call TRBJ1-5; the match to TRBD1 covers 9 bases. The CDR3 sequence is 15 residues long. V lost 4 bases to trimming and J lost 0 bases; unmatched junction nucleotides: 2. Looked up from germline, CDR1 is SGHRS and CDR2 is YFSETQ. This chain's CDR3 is CASSRTGDSNQPQHF. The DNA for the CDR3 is TGCGCCAGCAGCCGGACAGGGGATAGCAATCAGCCCCAGCATTTT.

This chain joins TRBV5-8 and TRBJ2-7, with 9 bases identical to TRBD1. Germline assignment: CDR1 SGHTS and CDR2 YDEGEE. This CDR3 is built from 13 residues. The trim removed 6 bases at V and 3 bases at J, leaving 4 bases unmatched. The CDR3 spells CASTQDRGYEQYF. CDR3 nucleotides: TGTGCCAGCACCCAGGACAGGGGCTACGAGCAGTACTTC.

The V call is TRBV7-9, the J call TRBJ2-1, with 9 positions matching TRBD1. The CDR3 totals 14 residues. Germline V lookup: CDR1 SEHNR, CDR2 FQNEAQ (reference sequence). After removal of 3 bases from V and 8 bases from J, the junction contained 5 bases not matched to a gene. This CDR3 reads CASSFTGQGDEQFF. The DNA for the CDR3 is TGTGCCAGCAGCTTTACGGGACAGGGTGATGAGCAGTTCTTC.

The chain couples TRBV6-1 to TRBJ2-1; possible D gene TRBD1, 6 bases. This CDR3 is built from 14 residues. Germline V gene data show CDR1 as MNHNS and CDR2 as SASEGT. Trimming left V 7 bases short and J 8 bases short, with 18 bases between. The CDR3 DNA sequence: TGTGCCAGCACCCGGGACACCCCTTTCGATGAGCAGTTCTTC. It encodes CASTRDTPFDEQFF.

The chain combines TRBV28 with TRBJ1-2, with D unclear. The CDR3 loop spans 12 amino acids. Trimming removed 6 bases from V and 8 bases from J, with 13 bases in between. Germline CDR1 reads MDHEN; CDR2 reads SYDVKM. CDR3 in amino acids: CASSPPISGYTF. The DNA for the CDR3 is TGTGCCAGCAGCCCCCCAATAAGCGGCTACACCTTC.

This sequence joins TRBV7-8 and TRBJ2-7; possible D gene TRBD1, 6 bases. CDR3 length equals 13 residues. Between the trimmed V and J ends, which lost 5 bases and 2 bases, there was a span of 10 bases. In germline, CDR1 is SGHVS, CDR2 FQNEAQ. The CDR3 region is CASSLGTTYEQYF. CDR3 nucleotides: TGTGCCAGCAGCCTCGGGACAACCTACGAGCAGTACTTC.

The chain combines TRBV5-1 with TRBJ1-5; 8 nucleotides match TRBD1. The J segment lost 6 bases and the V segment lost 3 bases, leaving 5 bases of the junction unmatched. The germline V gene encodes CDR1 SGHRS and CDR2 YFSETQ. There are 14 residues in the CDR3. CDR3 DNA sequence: TGCGCCAGCAGCTCAGGGGGCGTCGGTCAGCCCCAGCATTTT. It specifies CASSSGGVGQPQHF.

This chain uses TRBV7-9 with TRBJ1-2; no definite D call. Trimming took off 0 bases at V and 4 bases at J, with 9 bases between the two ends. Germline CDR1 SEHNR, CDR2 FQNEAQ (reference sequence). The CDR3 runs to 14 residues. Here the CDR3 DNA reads TGTGCCAGCAGCTTAGCGCAGAAAGTCTATGGCTACACCTTC. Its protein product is CASSLAQKVYGYTF.

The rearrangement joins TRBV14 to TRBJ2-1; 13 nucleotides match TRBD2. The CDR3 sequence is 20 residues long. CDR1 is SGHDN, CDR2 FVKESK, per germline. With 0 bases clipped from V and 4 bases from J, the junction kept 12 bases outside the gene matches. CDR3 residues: CASSQDRTSGGLLLYNEQFF. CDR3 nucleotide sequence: TGTGCCAGCAGCCAAGATCGGACTAGCGGGGGACTCTTACTGTACAATGAGCAGTTCTTC.

The CDR3 is CAIQTIYGYTF. Here the CDR3 DNA reads TGTGCCATCCAAACTATTTATGGCTACACCTTC. This chain connects TRBV7-8 to TRBJ1-2; D is unresolved. The CDR3 spans 11 residues. Trimming stripped 10 bases from V and 5 bases from J, with 11 bases between. CDR1 and CDR2 (germline): SGHVS, FQNEAQ.

The CDR3 DNA is TGCGCCAGCATGGGGAGCGGATACGAGCAGTACTTC. Protein product: CASMGSGYEQYF. V usage is TRBV5-1 and J usage is TRBJ2-5; possible D gene TRBD2, 5 bases. The tail of the sequence fits TRBJ2-7 better, so the J call may be wrong. CDR1 is SGHRS and CDR2 is YFSETQ in the germline V gene. The CDR3 has 12 residues.

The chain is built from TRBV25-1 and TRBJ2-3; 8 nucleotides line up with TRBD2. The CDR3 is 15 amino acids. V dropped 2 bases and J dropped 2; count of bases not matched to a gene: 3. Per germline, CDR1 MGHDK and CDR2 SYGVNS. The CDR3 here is CASSETSGPTDTQYF. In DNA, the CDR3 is TGTGCCAGCAGTGAAACTAGCGGACCCACAGATACGCAGTATTTT.

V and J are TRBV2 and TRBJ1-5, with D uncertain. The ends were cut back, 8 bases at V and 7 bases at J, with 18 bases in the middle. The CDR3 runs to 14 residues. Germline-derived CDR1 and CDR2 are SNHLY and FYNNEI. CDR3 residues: CASGRDLEAQPQHF. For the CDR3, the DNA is TGTGCCAGCGGCCGAGACCTTGAGGCCCAGCCCCAGCATTTT.

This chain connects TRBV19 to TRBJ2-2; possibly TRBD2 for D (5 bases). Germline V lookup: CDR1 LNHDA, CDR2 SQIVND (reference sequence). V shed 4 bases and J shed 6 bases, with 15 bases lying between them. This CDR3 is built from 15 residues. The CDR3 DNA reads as TGTGCCAGTAGTACTAGCCCCCCGGGCGCCGGGGAGCTGTTTTTT. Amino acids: CASSTSPPGAGELFF.

The CDR3 reads CEERIAGLAKNIQYF. The CDR3 nucleotides read TGTGAAGAACGGATCGCGGGGCTAGCCAAAAACATTCAGTACTTC. V usage is TRBV7-2 and J usage is TRBJ2-4; D is perhaps TRBD2 (6 bases). CDR1 SGHTA and CDR2 FQGNSA come from the germline V gene. The CDR3 is made up of 15 amino acids.

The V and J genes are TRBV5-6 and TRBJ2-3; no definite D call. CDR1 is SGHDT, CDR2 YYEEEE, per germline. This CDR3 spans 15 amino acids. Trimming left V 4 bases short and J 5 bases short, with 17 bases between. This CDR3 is CASSDRLDAVDTQYF. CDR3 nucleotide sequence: TGTGCCAGCAGCGACCGACTCGACGCGGTAGATACGCAGTATTTT.

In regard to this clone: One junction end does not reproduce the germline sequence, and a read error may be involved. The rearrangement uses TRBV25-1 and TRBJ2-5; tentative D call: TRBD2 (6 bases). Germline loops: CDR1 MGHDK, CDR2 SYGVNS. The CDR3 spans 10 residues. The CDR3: CLEGKETQYF. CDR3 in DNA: TGCTTGGAGGGTAAGGAGACCCAGTACTTC.

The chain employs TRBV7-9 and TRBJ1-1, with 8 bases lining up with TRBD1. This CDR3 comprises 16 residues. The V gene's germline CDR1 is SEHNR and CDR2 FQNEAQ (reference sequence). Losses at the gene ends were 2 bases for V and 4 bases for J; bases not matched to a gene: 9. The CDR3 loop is CASSLPSSDRATEAFF. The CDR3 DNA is TGTGCCAGCAGCTTACCTTCATCGGACAGGGCCACTGAAGCTTTCTTT.

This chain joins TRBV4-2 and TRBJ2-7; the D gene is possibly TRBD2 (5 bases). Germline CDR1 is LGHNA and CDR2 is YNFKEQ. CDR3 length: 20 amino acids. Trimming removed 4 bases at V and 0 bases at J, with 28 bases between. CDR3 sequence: CASSPKSGRKKDPDSYEQYF. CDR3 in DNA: TGTGCCAGCAGCCCCAAGTCGGGAAGAAAAAAAGATCCCGACTCCTACGAGCAGTACTTC.

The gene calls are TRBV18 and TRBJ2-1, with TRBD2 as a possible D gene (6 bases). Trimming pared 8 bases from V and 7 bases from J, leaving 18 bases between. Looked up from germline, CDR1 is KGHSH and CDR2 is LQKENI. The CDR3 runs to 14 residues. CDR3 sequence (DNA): TGTGCCAGCGCTTCCGGGGGAACTAGAAATGAGCAGTTCTTC. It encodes CASASGGTRNEQFF.

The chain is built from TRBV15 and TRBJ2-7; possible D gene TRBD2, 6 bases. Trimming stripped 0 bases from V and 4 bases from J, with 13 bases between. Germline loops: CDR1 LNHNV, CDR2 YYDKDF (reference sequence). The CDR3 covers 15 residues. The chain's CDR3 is CATSREGGTSYEQYF. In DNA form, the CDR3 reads TGTGCCACCAGCAGAGAAGGAGGGACTTCGTACGAGCAGTACTTC.

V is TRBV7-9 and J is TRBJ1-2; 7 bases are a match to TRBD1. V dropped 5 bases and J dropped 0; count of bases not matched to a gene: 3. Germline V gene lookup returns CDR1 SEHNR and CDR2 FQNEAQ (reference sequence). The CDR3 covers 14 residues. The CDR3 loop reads CASSRDSPNYGYTF. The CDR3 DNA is TGTGCCAGCAGCCGGGACAGTCCTAACTATGGCTACACCTTC. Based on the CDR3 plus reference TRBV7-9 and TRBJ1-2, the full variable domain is DTGVSQNPRHKITKRGQNVTFRCDPISEHNRLYWYRQTLGQGPEFLTYFQNEAQLEKSRLLSDRFSAERPKGSFSTLEIQRTEQGDSAMYLCASSRDSPNYGYTFGSGTRLTVV.